This T cell receptor (beta chain) was sequenced for a study of response to subunit inactivated influenza vaccine. Via MiXCR, TCRdb re-called the RT-PCR reads, giving one row per CDR3 protein. The repertoire holds 450,000 to 600,000 distinct CDR3 sequences, more than 15% seen once, with less than 4% in the top ten. Study outcomes and limitations: Few additional T cells are recruited per seasonal influenza vaccination, authors suggested.

This clonotype was observed at least ten times. The antigen is not known. The source material was CD4+ T cells sorted from PBMCs, sampled less than 30 months after vaccination. The TCR was taken from a man aged 45-69 years who received an inactivated influenza vaccine.

The CDR3 is CSARKGTNEQFF. CDR3 in DNA: TGCAGTGCCCGAAAAGGGACCAATGAGCAGTTCTTC. The rearrangement uses TRBV20-1 and TRBJ2-1; either TRBD1 or TRBD2 may supply D (5 bases each). V was clipped by 6 bases and J by 6 bases, with 12 bases between them. The CDR3 sequence is 12 residues long. Per germline, CDR1 DFQATT and CDR2 SNEGSKA (reference sequence).